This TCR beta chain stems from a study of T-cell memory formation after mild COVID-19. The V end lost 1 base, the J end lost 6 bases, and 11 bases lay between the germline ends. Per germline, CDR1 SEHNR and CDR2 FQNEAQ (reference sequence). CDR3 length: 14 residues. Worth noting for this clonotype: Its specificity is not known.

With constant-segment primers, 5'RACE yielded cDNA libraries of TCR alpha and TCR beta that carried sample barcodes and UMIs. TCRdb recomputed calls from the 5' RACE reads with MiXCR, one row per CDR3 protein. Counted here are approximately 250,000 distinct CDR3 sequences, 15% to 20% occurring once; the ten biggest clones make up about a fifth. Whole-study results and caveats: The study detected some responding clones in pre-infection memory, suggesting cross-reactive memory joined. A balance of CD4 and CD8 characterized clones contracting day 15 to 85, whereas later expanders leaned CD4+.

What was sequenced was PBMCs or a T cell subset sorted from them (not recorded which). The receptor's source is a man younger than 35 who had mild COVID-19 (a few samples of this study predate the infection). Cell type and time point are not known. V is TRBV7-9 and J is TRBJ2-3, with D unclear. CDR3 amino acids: CASSLDAAVDTQYF. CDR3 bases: TGTGCCAGCAGCTTAGATGCGGCAGTGGATACGCAGTATTTT.